These 13 T cell receptor beta chains originate from one sample sequenced in a study of blood T cells in healthy people across ages. The use of a sample-barcoded 5' primer and a J-beta primer mix characterized a second PCR of about 6 to 11 cycles. TCRdb analysed the 5' RACE reads with MiXCR anew, one entry per CDR3 protein. The sample lists some 710,000 distinct CDR3 sequences; 22% were seen once. Sequencing was performed on blood. Receptor source: a man between 65 and 79 years old in good health.

This clonotype was observed many times. J is TRBJ2-3 and V is TRBV19; no definite D call. Germline CDR1 LNHDA, CDR2 SQIVND (reference sequence). V lost 4 bases and J lost 1, with 9 bases in between. The length of the CDR3 is 14 residues. This CDR3 is CASSSQVGTDTQYF. CDR3 DNA sequence: TGTGCCAGTAGTAGCCAGGTCGGCACAGATACGCAGTATTTT.

This clonotype was seen a handful of times. The CDR3 spells CASSSGQINYGYTF. CDR3 DNA: TGTGCCAGCTCATCTGGACAGATTAACTATGGCTACACCTTC. This chain connects TRBV18 to TRBJ1-2, with TRBD1 as a possible D gene (6 bases). V was shortened by 5 bases and J by 1 base, with 11 bases between the two germline ends. Germline V gene sequence: CDR1 KGHSH, CDR2 LQKENI. There are 14 residues in the CDR3. The whole variable domain, filled in from reference TRBV18 and TRBJ1-2, reads NAGVMQNPRHLVRRRGQEARLRCSPMKGHSHVYWYRQLPEEGLKFMVYLQKENIIDESGMPKERFSAEFPKEGPSILRIQQVVRGDSAAYFCASSSGQINYGYTFGSGTRLTVV.

The chain uses TRBV5-1 and TRBJ2-1; 11 bases are a match to TRBD2. Trimming at V came to 1 base and at J to 7 bases, leaving 4 bases not matched to a gene. This CDR3 has 15 residues. Per the germline V gene, CDR1 is SGHRS and CDR2 is YFSETQ. CDR3 sequence (DNA): TGCGCCAGCAGCTTGTGGACTAGCGGGTCAAATGAGCAGTTCTTC. It translates to CASSLWTSGSNEQFF.

This clonotype was detected a few times. The V and J genes are TRBV20-1 and TRBJ1-4; no definite D call. Looked up from germline, CDR1 is DFQATT and CDR2 is SNEGSKA (reference sequence). V was trimmed by 5 bases and J by 5 bases, leaving 18 bases between them. CDR3 length: 15 amino acids. The CDR3 region has the DNA TGCAGTGCTGGCCGACCTGGACTGGGGAATGAAAAACTGTTTTTT. This encodes CSAGRPGLGNEKLFF.

This clonotype was found a few times. V is TRBV7-9 and J is TRBJ1-1; possibly TRBD1 for D (5 bases). Germline V gives CDR1 SEHNR, CDR2 FQNEAQ (reference sequence). Trimming shortened V by 1 base and J by 7 bases, and 16 bases separated the two germline ends. This CDR3 is built from 15 residues. The CDR3 region is CASSLGDSPGVEAFF. The DNA for the CDR3 is TGTGCCAGCAGCTTAGGGGACTCCCCCGGGGTTGAAGCTTTCTTT.

The CDR3 is CASSFTPGSDGYTF. The CDR3 DNA is TGTGCCAGCAGTTTCACACCCGGTAGCGATGGCTACACCTTC. The rearrangement links TRBV7-8 to TRBJ1-2; D gene uncertain. CDR3 length: 14 residues. V lost 6 bases, J lost 6 bases, and 17 bases lay in between. Per the germline V gene, CDR1 is SGHVS and CDR2 is FQNEAQ.

This clonotype occurred many times. The chain links TRBV28 to TRBJ1-1, with 7 bases that match TRBD1. The length of the CDR3 is 13 residues. The J segment lost 10 bases and the V segment lost 5 bases, leaving 10 bases of the junction unmatched. Germline loops: CDR1 MDHEN, CDR2 SYDVKM. The CDR3 nucleotides read TGTGCCAGCAGTGGACAGGCCCCTTCGGGAGCTTTCTTT. It encodes CASSGQAPSGAFF. Together with reference TRBV28 and TRBJ1-1, the CDR3 gives the full variable domain: DVKVTQSSRYLVKRTGEKVFLECVQDMDHENMFWYRQDPGLGLRLIYFSYDVKMKEKGDIPEGYSVSREKKERFSLILESASTNQTSMYLCASSGQAPSGAFFGQGTRLTVV.

This clonotype turned up a few times. The chain joins TRBV9 to TRBJ2-2, with TRBD1 matching over 7 bases. V lost 6 bases to trimming and J lost 4 bases; unmatched junction nucleotides: 9. CDR1 and CDR2 (germline): SGDLS, YYNGEE. The CDR3 covers 15 residues. The CDR3, as DNA: TGTGCCAGCACAAGACAGGGCCCACCCACCGGGGAGCTGTTTTTT. Residues: CASTRQGPPTGELFF.

This clonotype was found a few times. This chain uses TRBV29-1 with TRBJ2-7, with a weak D call TRBD2 (5 bases). From germline, CDR1 is SQVTM and CDR2 ANQGSEA. The V and J ends lost 4 bases and 5 bases respectively, with 12 bases between them. The CDR3 consists of 12 residues. CDR3 bases: TGCAGCGTTGTTCGGGGTATCGACGAGCAGTACTTC. The encoded protein is CSVVRGIDEQYF.

This clonotype was counted a few times. The V gene is TRBV29-1, the J gene TRBJ1-4; 8 bases match TRBD1. Germline CDR1 and CDR2: SQVTM and ANQGSEA. The CDR3 totals 15 residues. V lost 3 bases to trimming and J lost 7 bases; unmatched junction nucleotides: 10. The CDR3 reads CSVEVTGTGSEKLFF. The CDR3 DNA sequence: TGCAGCGTTGAGGTCACCGGGACAGGCTCTGAAAAACTGTTTTTT.

This clonotype appeared a few times. This chain uses TRBV20-1 with TRBJ2-1; 7 bases align to TRBD1. Gene TRBJ2-7 matches the end of the DNA better, so the J call may be wrong. Per the germline V gene, CDR1 is DFQATT and CDR2 is SNEGSKA (reference sequence). The CDR3 extends over 15 amino acids. CDR3 DNA sequence: TGCAGTGCTAGAGCTTGGGACAGTCGGGTCTACGAGCAGTACTTC. It is translated as CSARAWDSRVYEQYF.

This clonotype was observed a handful of times. This sequence joins TRBV7-8 and TRBJ1-2; maybe TRBD1 (5 bases). The germline V gene has CDR1 SGHVS and CDR2 FQNEAQ. The CDR3 has 15 amino acids. The V end lost 5 bases, the J end lost 4 bases, and 17 bases lay between the germline ends. The CDR3 protein is CASSPGPEGVYGYTF. For the CDR3, the DNA is TGTGCCAGCAGCCCGGGGCCAGAGGGCGTCTATGGCTACACCTTC.

This rearrangement joins TRBV5-1 to TRBJ2-7, with 10 bases matching TRBD1. The CDR3 contains 12 residues. V shed 4 bases and J 9 bases; nucleotides not matched to a gene: 4. From germline, CDR1 is SGHRS and CDR2 YFSETQ. The CDR3 DNA sequence: TGCGCCAGCAGCCACGGACAGGGGGTGCAGTACTTC. It codes for CASSHGQGVQYF.